This TCR beta chain appears in the sequencing data of a study of blood T cells in healthy people across ages. CDR3 length: 16 residues. Deletions cut 4 bases from V and 5 bases from J, with 21 bases between. Germline lookup yields CDR1 SGHRS and CDR2 YFSETQ. Study-wide findings and caveats: A roughly linear age-dependent decrease characterized TCR beta diversity per million T cells.

This clonotype was found a few times. Its cognate antigen is unknown. It was with a sample-barcoded 5' primer and a J-beta primer mix that a second PCR of roughly 6 to 11 cycles was run. Every cDNA was tagged by a template-switch adaptor with 12 random nucleotides. MiXCR, applied by TCRdb to the 5' RACE reads, yields one record per CDR3 protein. The profile covers around 990,000 distinct CDR3 sequences, with almost 25% appearing a single time and less than 0.85% taken by the ten largest. This same sample was also taken into another study, of T cells of mothers and their children. Per that study: Reads recorded for TCR beta CDR3 numbered over 9 million per mother and some 2.7 million per child. Compared with unrelated pairs, related mother-child pairs had slightly higher, non-significant overlap.

Sequences were obtained from blood. This clonotype was sampled from a girl between 2 and 10 years old in good health. The chain has TRBV5-1 and TRBJ1-1; D perhaps matches TRBD1 (5 bases). The CDR3: CASSPGSGAGWTEAFF. The CDR3 DNA sequence: TGCGCCAGCAGCCCGGGGAGCGGGGCAGGGTGGACTGAAGCTTTCTTT.